This entry lists 12 T cell receptor beta chains sequenced from one sample in a study of cytomegalovirus exposure and HLA in healthy donors. Primers: 60 Vbeta forward and 13 Jbeta reverse. Some clones are missing from TCRdb's copy, which holds only in-frame ones; the method was immunoSEQ multiplex PCR. The sample yields approximately 74,000 clones, about three quarters seen once. Sequencing input: PBMCs. These receptor sequences come from a man in his forties or fifties in good health and CMV-seronegative.

This clone was seen once. The V and J genes are TRBV18 and TRBJ2-5; D not resolved. The germline V and J ends were trimmed by 4 bases and 5 bases, with 14 bases remaining between them. The germline V gene encodes CDR1 KGHSH and CDR2 LQKENI. The CDR3 consists of 14 residues. This chain's CDR3 is CASSRRPSRETQYF. The DNA of the CDR3 is TGTGCCAGCTCACGACGACCCTCGCGGGAGACCCAGTACTTC.

This chain uses TRBV18 with TRBJ1-2; tentative D call: TRBD1 (6 bases). The V gene's germline CDR1 is KGHSH and CDR2 LQKENI. This CDR3 spans 13 amino acids. With 2 bases removed from V and 2 bases from J, the gap between germline ends came to 6 bases. The CDR3 DNA is TGTGCCAGCTCACCAACAGGGAACTATGGCTACACCTTC. Translation: CASSPTGNYGYTF.

The chain employs TRBV7-9 and TRBJ2-3; D gene ambiguous. The CDR3 is made up of 18 amino acids. The germline gives CDR1 SEHNR, CDR2 FQNEAQ (reference sequence). Trimming took off 0 bases at V and 0 bases at J, with 16 bases between the two ends. CDR3 protein: CASSLASRTASSTDTQYF. The CDR3, as DNA: TGTGCCAGCAGCTTAGCATCGAGAACAGCATCTAGCACAGATACGCAGTATTTT.

This sequence joins TRBV7-2 and TRBJ2-2; D gene unclear. Trimming shortened V by 5 bases and J by 5 bases, and 9 bases separated the two germline ends. Germline lookup yields CDR1 SGHTA and CDR2 FQGNSA. The CDR3 runs 13 residues. CDR3 sequence (DNA): TGTGCCAGCAGCCTCGCGCGTACCGGGGAGCTGTTTTTT. It yields the protein CASSLARTGELFF.

As concerns this clone: A far larger clone lies a single base away; this is likely a read error. The chain links TRBV29-1 to TRBJ2-7; D perhaps matches TRBD1 (5 bases). V lost 4 bases to trimming and J lost 3 bases, with 13 bases between them. CDR1 SQVTM and CDR2 ANQGSEA come from the germline V gene. The CDR3 is 13 amino acids. The CDR3 coding sequence is TGCAGCGTTGTAAGGGGCAACATCTACGAGCAGTACTTC. Encoded protein: CSVVRGNIYEQYF.

This sequence joins TRBV13 and TRBJ1-2, with TRBD1 matching 7 bases. Germline V gene data show CDR1 as PRHDT and CDR2 as FYEKMQ (reference sequence). The CDR3 loop spans 18 amino acids. With V trimmed by 1 base and J by 4 bases, 15 bases remained unmatched. CDR3 sequence (DNA): TGTGCCAGCAGCTTAGTTGGGACAGCTAAGTTCAGGGTCTATGGCTACACCTTC. This translates into CASSLVGTAKFRVYGYTF.

The V and J genes are TRBV7-6 and TRBJ2-3; D possibly corresponds to TRBD2 (5 bases). Germline loops: CDR1 SGHVS, CDR2 FNYEAQ. V lost 4 bases and J 6 bases, leaving 11 bases between the germline ends. The CDR3 contains 13 residues. In DNA, the CDR3 is TGTGCCAGCAGCTCCACGGGCGGGGATACGCAGTATTTT. It translates to CASSSTGGDTQYF.

The rearrangement joins TRBV9 to TRBJ2-1; 8 bases are shared with TRBD2. The trim removed 1 base at V and 1 base at J, leaving 1 base unmatched. This CDR3 has 15 amino acids. The V gene's germline CDR1 is SGDLS and CDR2 YYNGEE. CDR3 in DNA: TGTGCCAGCAGCGTAAGCGGGAGTTCCTACAATGAGCAGTTCTTC. It encodes CASSVSGSSYNEQFF.

This clone was observed a few times. The J gene is TRBJ1-1, the V gene TRBV10-3, with 7 positions matching TRBD1. The CDR3 is 17 residues long. CDR1 ENHRY and CDR2 SYGVKD come from the germline V gene. Germline trimming cut 0 bases from V and 1 base from J; bases unmatched to any gene: 8. The CDR3 sequence: CAISESRRGQQNTEAFF. CDR3 bases: TGTGCCATCAGTGAGTCGAGGAGGGGACAGCAGAACACTGAAGCTTTCTTT.

This chain joins TRBV5-1 and TRBJ2-3; a possible D gene is TRBD2 (6 bases). The length of the CDR3 is 16 residues. V was clipped by 2 bases and J by 2 bases, with 15 bases between them. CDR1 is SGHRS and CDR2 is YFSETQ in the germline V gene. The CDR3 DNA reads TGCGCCAGCAGCTTTATAACGGGACTTAACACAGATACGCAGTATTTT. Its translation is CASSFITGLNTDTQYF.

The chain employs TRBV5-4 and TRBJ2-2, with TRBD2 as a possible D gene (5 bases). The CDR3 sequence is 16 residues long. With 4 bases removed from V and 7 bases from J, the gap between germline ends came to 20 bases. Germline CDR1 reads SGHNT; CDR2 reads YYREEE (reference sequence). CDR3 sequence: CASSLNGGGGGGELFF. The CDR3 DNA follows: TGTGCCAGCAGCCTAAATGGAGGCGGCGGTGGCGGGGAGCTGTTTTTT.

V is TRBV20-1 and J is TRBJ2-7, with unresolved D. With 3 bases removed from V and 6 bases from J, the gap between germline ends came to 9 bases. Per germline, CDR1 DFQATT and CDR2 SNEGSKA (reference sequence). The CDR3 length is 11 residues. The CDR3 sequence: CSASRSSEQYF. For the CDR3, the DNA is TGCAGTGCTAGTCGTTCTAGCGAGCAGTACTTC.